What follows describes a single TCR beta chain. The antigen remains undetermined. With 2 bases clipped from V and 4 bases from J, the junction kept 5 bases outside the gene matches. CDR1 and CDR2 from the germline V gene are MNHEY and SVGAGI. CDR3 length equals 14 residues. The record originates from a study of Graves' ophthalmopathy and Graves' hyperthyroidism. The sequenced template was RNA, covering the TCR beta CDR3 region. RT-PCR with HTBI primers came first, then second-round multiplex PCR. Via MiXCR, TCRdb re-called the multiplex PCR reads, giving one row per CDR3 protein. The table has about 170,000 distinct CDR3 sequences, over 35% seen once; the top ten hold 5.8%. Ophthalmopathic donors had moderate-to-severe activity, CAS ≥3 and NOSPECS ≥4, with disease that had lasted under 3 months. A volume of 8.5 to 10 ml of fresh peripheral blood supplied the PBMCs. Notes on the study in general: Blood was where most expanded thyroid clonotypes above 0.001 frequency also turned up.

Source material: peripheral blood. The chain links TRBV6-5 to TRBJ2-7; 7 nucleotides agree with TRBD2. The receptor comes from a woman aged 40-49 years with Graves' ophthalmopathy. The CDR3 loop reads CASSYIAGGYEQYF. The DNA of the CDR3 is TGTGCCAGCAGTTACATAGCGGGTGGGTACGAGCAGTACTTC.